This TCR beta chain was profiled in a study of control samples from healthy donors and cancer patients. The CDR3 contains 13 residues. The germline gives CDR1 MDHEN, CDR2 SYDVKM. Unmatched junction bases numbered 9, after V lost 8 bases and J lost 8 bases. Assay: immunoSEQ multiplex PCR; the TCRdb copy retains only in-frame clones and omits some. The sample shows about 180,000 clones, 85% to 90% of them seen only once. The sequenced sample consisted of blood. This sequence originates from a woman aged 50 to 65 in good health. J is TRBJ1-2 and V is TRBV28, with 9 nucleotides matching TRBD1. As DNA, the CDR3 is TGTGCCAGCGATCCGGGACAGGGCGACGGCTACACCTTC. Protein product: CASDPGQGDGYTF.